What follows are 21 T cell receptor beta chains derived from one specimen sequenced in a study of blood T cell repertoires in COVID-19. Profiled with immunoSEQ multiplex PCR; TCRdb holds only in-frame clones, not every one. This table holds roughly 200,000 clones, approximately 78% found once. The sequenced sample consisted of peripheral blood. Every receptor here comes from a woman aged 80 or over with COVID-19, enrolled during active disease.

The V gene is TRBV15, the J gene TRBJ1-4; D perhaps matches TRBD1 (6 bases). The CDR3 covers 13 residues. Between the trimmed V and J ends, which lost 1 base and 12 bases, there was a span of 12 bases. The germline CDR1 and CDR2 sequences are LNHNV and YYDKDF (reference sequence). CDR3 sequence: CATSRVGASQLFF. Written as DNA, the CDR3 is TGTGCCACCAGCAGAGTGGGGGCATCCCAACTGTTTTTT.

This chain connects TRBV7-2 to TRBJ2-1; 8 bases map to TRBD2. The CDR3 length is 14 residues. With V trimmed by 3 bases and J by 3 bases, 1 base remained unmatched. The germline CDR1 and CDR2 sequences are SGHTA and FQGNSA. As DNA, the CDR3 is TGTGCCAGCAGCTTGAGCGGGAGCTACAATGAGCAGTTCTTC. This translates into CASSLSGSYNEQFF.

This clone was detected a few times. The chain links TRBV7-2 to TRBJ1-1; D ambiguous. The CDR3 spans 12 residues. The V gene's germline CDR1 is SGHTA and CDR2 FQGNSA. Trimming pared 1 base from V and 11 bases from J, leaving 11 bases between. CDR3 DNA: TGTGCCAGCAGCTTAGAATCCTCACGGGCTTTCTTT. Translated: CASSLESSRAFF.

This clone was recorded a few times. The rearrangement links TRBV21-1 to TRBJ1-1. TRBV21-1 has pseudogene status. The CDR3 loop spans 15 amino acids. DNA of the CDR3: TGTGCCAGCAGCAAATTCGGGGTCGAGGACACTGAAGCTTTCTTT. Protein: CASSKFGVEDTEAFF.

The chain carries TRBV18 and TRBJ1-4; D remains unclear. Trimming stripped 2 bases from V and 3 bases from J, with 10 bases between. Germline CDR1 is KGHSH and CDR2 is LQKENI. The CDR3 extends over 15 amino acids. The DNA of the CDR3 is TGTGCCAGCTCACCATCGCAACAGCCTAATGAAAAACTGTTTTTT. As protein: CASSPSQQPNEKLFF. Full variable domain (missing parts from reference TRBV18 and TRBJ1-4): NAGVMQNPRHLVRRRGQEARLRCSPMKGHSHVYWYRQLPEEGLKFMVYLQKENIIDESGMPKERFSAEFPKEGPSILRIQQVVRGDSAAYFCASSPSQQPNEKLFFGSGTQLSVL.

This clone showed up just once. The sample contains more than one DNA sequence encoding this CDR3. This chain links TRBV5-1 with TRBJ2-7; a possible D gene is TRBD1 (6 bases). This CDR3 is built from 13 residues. V was clipped by 4 bases and J by 2 bases, with 10 bases between them. From germline, CDR1 is SGHRS and CDR2 YFSETQ. CDR3 nucleotide sequence: TGCGCCAGCAGCCCGGACAGAGCCTACGAGCAGTACTTC. Translation: CASSPDRAYEQYF.

This chain uses TRBV11-3 with TRBJ2-1, with D possibly being TRBD2 (5 bases). Between the trimmed V and J ends, which lost 0 bases and 15 bases, there was a span of 15 bases. The germline CDR1 and CDR2 sequences are SGHNT and YENEEA. CDR3 length: 13 residues. DNA of the CDR3: TGTGCCAGCAGCTTAGATCGCCTAGCCAGTACGTTCTTC. Amino acid sequence: CASSLDRLASTFF.

The chain recombines TRBV30 with TRBJ1-2, with D tentatively TRBD1 (5 bases). Germline assignment: CDR1 GTSNPN and CDR2 SVGIG (reference sequence). CDR3 length: 13 amino acids. The V and J ends lost 2 bases and 9 bases respectively, with 16 bases between them. Here the CDR3 reads CAWSHSGLGSYTF. CDR3 in DNA: TGTGCCTGGAGTCATTCGGGACTCGGGAGCTACACCTTC.

The chain joins TRBV19 to TRBJ2-1; perhaps TRBD2 as D (6 bases). The V end lost 4 bases, the J end lost 10 bases, and 20 bases lay between the germline ends. The CDR3 contains 15 residues. Germline loops: CDR1 LNHDA, CDR2 SQIVND (reference sequence). This CDR3 is CASSSSGAGLGEQFF. DNA of the CDR3: TGTGCCAGTAGTAGCTCGGGAGCGGGCTTAGGAGAGCAGTTCTTC.

The genes are TRBV30 and TRBJ1-5; 7 bases are shared with TRBD1. The CDR3 runs to 13 residues. V shed 5 bases and J 3 bases; nucleotides not matched to a gene: 4. Germline assignment: CDR1 GTSNPN and CDR2 SVGIG (reference sequence). Here the CDR3 DNA reads TGTGCCTGGGGCAGGGGGAACAATCAGCCCCAGCATTTT. It translates to CAWGRGNNQPQHF.

This clone was counted once. The chain uses TRBV7-9 and TRBJ1-6; D might be TRBD1 (6 bases). The CDR3 is made up of 15 amino acids. Trimming left V 5 bases short and J 4 bases short, with 12 bases between. Germline V gene sequence: CDR1 SEHNR, CDR2 FQNEAQ (reference sequence). CDR3 residues: CASSAGGAYNSPLHF. The CDR3 DNA is TGTGCCAGCAGCGCGGGGGGCGCATATAATTCACCCCTCCACTTT.

The rearrangement uses TRBV11-2 and TRBJ1-2, with 11 bases matching TRBD1. With V trimmed by 4 bases and J by 8 bases, 9 bases remained unmatched. The CDR3 length is 15 residues. Germline-derived CDR1 and CDR2 are SGHAT and FQNNGV. The CDR3: CASSYSGQGAYGYTF. The CDR3 DNA is TGTGCCAGCAGCTACAGCGGACAGGGGGCGTACGGCTACACCTTC.

J is TRBJ2-7 and V is TRBV27; D perhaps matches TRBD2 (6 bases). Germline-derived CDR1 and CDR2 are MNHEY and SMNVEV (reference sequence). The germline V and J ends were trimmed by 3 bases and 0 bases, with 18 bases remaining between them. The CDR3 covers 17 residues. In DNA, the CDR3 is TGTGCCAGCAGTTTCGGGGGAGCGCGCCCTTTCTCCTACGAGCAGTACTTC. Translation gives CASSFGGARPFSYEQYF.

This clone showed up just a few times. The chain joins TRBV6-2 or TRBV6-3 to TRBJ1-5; D is uncertain. The CDR3 is made up of 13 amino acids. Germline lookup yields CDR1 MNHEY and CDR2 SVGEGT. V was trimmed by 2 bases and J by 4 bases, leaving 6 bases between them. Here the CDR3 DNA reads TGTGCCAGCAGTTACCCCCCTAATCAGCCCCAGCATTTT. It encodes CASSYPPNQPQHF.

The chain is built from TRBV18 and TRBJ2-1; 12 bases are a match to TRBD2. With V trimmed by 4 bases and J by 7 bases, 8 bases remained unmatched. From germline, CDR1 is KGHSH and CDR2 LQKENI. This CDR3 comprises 16 residues. This CDR3 is CASSLALTSGRNEQFF. The CDR3 DNA follows: TGTGCCAGCTCACTGGCCCTGACTAGCGGGAGAAATGAGCAGTTCTTC.

The rearrangement uses TRBV9 and TRBJ2-5; 7 nucleotides match TRBD1. J gave up 7 bases and V 0 bases, and 3 bases lay outside the gene matches. The length of the CDR3 is 13 residues. Germline CDR1 reads SGDLS; CDR2 reads YYNGEE. CDR3 loop: CASSVGGGATQYF. CDR3 nucleotides: TGTGCCAGCAGCGTAGGAGGGGGCGCGACCCAGTACTTC.

The chain joins TRBV2 to TRBJ2-3; 8 bases map to TRBD1. J was trimmed by 6 bases and V by 6 bases; bases with no gene match: 11. The CDR3 contains 15 residues. CDR1 is SNHLY and CDR2 is FYNNEI in the germline V gene. CDR3: CASRADRGSLDTQYF. The CDR3 DNA is TGTGCCAGCAGGGCCGACAGGGGTAGTTTGGATACGCAGTATTTT.

The gene calls are TRBV5-1 and TRBJ2-7; TRBD1 matches 9 bases. This CDR3 is built from 14 residues. Per germline, CDR1 SGHRS and CDR2 YFSETQ. Losses at the gene ends were 3 bases for V and 7 bases for J; bases not matched to a gene: 8. The chain's CDR3 is CASSSTGGSREQYF. Here the CDR3 DNA reads TGCGCCAGCAGCTCGACAGGGGGGTCTCGGGAGCAGTACTTC.

Of note for this clone: This same CDR3 is encoded by further DNA sequences in the sample. The chain uses TRBV18 and TRBJ1-4; D is uncertain. V was cut by 2 bases and J by 4 bases, with 5 bases left in between. The CDR3 consists of 13 residues. The germline V gene has CDR1 KGHSH and CDR2 LQKENI. Here the CDR3 DNA reads TGTGCCAGCTCACCAGGGCGTAATGAAAAACTGTTTTTT. Translation gives CASSPGRNEKLFF. Full variable domain (remainder filled in from reference TRBV18 and TRBJ1-4): NAGVMQNPRHLVRRRGQEARLRCSPMKGHSHVYWYRQLPEEGLKFMVYLQKENIIDESGMPKERFSAEFPKEGPSILRIQQVVRGDSAAYFCASSPGRNEKLFFGSGTQLSVL.

The chain combines TRBV5-6 with TRBJ1-6; 7 nucleotides match TRBD1. This CDR3 comprises 14 residues. Losses at the gene ends were 4 bases for V and 7 bases for J; bases not matched to a gene: 5. Germline assignment: CDR1 SGHDT and CDR2 YYEEEE. CDR3 region: CASSNDRANSPLHF. As DNA, the CDR3 is TGTGCCAGCAGCAACGACAGGGCGAATTCACCCCTCCACTTT. Filled out from reference TRBV5-6 and TRBJ1-6, the complete variable domain reads DAGVTQSPTHLIKTRGQQVTLRCSPKSGHDTVSWYQQALGQGPQFIFQYYEEEERQRGNFPDRFSGHQFPNYSSELNVNALLLGDSALYLCASSNDRANSPLHFGNGTRLTVT.

This chain joins TRBV11-1 and TRBJ2-1; 9 bases are shared with TRBD2. V was clipped by 1 base and J by 8 bases; unmatched bases: 6. Germline V gene lookup returns CDR1 SGHAT and CDR2 FQDESV (reference sequence). The length of the CDR3 is 15 residues. The CDR3 DNA is TGTGCCAGCAGCTTAGAAGGCGGGAGGGTTGATGAGCAGTTCTTC. Its protein is CASSLEGGRVDEQFF.